The 7 T cell receptor beta chains in this list originate from one sample, sequenced in a study of identical twins. One entry per CDR3 protein results from TCRdb running MiXCR on the 5' RACE reads. This sample yields about 470,000 distinct CDR3 sequences, of which 20% to 25% are seen a single time; 2.9% belongs to the top ten. This same sample was also taken into another study, of T cells expressing NK-cell markers.

The sample consisted of CD4+ T cells sorted from blood. These receptors were collected from a young woman in good health.

This clonotype has just a few counts. The V gene is TRBV28, the J gene TRBJ2-7; possibly TRBD2 for D (5 bases). Trimming left V 5 bases short and J 5 bases short, with 19 bases between. This CDR3 has 15 amino acids. Germline V gives CDR1 MDHEN, CDR2 SYDVKM. The CDR3 region is CASSPTPSRRNEQYF. The CDR3 DNA sequence: TGTGCCAGCAGTCCAACGCCTAGCCGAAGAAACGAGCAGTACTTC.

This clonotype was observed a few times. This chain connects TRBV20-1 to TRBJ2-1; 11 nucleotides align to TRBD2. V shed 5 bases, J shed 5 bases, and the junction held 5 bases outside the gene matches. Per germline, CDR1 DFQATT and CDR2 SNEGSKA (reference sequence). The CDR3 sequence is 14 residues long. DNA for the CDR3: TGCAGTGCTTCCCCGGGACTAGCGGACAATGAGCAGTTCTTC. The encoded protein is CSASPGLADNEQFF.

The rearrangement links TRBV5-1 to TRBJ2-2, with D possibly being TRBD1 or TRBD2 (5 bases each). Germline V gives CDR1 SGHRS, CDR2 YFSETQ. Trimming pared 4 bases from V and 4 bases from J, leaving 20 bases between. The CDR3 loop spans 17 amino acids. The CDR3 is CASSRSGIIGGTGELFF. The CDR3 DNA follows: TGCGCCAGCAGCCGAAGTGGTATAATTGGGGGCACCGGGGAGCTGTTTTTT.

This clonotype was seen only a few times. The gene calls are TRBV7-9 and TRBJ2-1; tentative D call: TRBD1 (6 bases). The CDR3 consists of 12 residues. V was shortened by 11 bases and J by 7 bases, with 15 bases between the two germline ends. Germline V gives CDR1 SEHNR, CDR2 FQNEAQ (reference sequence). The CDR3 DNA sequence: TGTGCCGTACAACAGGGCCCGAATGAGCAGTTCTTC. It encodes CAVQQGPNEQFF.

The rearrangement uses TRBV3-1 and TRBJ2-7; no clear D. Trimming removed 1 base at V and 7 bases at J, with 11 bases between. Germline CDR1 and CDR2: LGHDT and YNNKEL (reference sequence). This CDR3 spans 13 amino acids. The CDR3 nucleotides are TGTGCCAGCAGCCAAGTCGTTATTGGGGAGCAGTACTTC. Translation gives CASSQVVIGEQYF.

The chain recombines TRBV5-1 with TRBJ2-1, with D tentatively TRBD2 (6 bases). Germline V gene sequence: CDR1 SGHRS, CDR2 YFSETQ. V gave up 9 bases and J gave up 7 bases, with 23 bases separating them. This CDR3 spans 15 amino acids. The CDR3 is CATGKFRAGTNEQFF. Written as DNA, the CDR3 is TGCGCCACTGGGAAATTTCGAGCGGGCACTAATGAGCAGTTCTTC.

A few counts support this clonotype. The CDR3 loop reads CAIRADRGEAFF. As DNA, the CDR3 is TGTGCCATCAGAGCCGACAGGGGTGAAGCTTTCTTT. V and J are TRBV10-3 and TRBJ1-1; the match to TRBD1 covers 8 bases. Unmatched junction bases numbered 4, after V lost 6 bases and J lost 7 bases. Germline values: CDR1 ENHRY, CDR2 SYGVKD. The CDR3 covers 12 residues.